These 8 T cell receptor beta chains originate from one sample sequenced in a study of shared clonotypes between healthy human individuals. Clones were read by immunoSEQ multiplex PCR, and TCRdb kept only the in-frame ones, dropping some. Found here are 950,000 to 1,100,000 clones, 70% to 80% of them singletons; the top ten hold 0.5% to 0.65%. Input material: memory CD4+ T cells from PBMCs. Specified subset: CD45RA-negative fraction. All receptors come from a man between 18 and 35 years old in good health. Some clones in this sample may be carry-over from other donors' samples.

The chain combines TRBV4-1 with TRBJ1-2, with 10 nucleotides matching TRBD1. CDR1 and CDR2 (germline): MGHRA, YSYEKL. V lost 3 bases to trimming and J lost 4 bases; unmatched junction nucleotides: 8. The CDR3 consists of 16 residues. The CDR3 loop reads CASSHPGQGITYGYTF. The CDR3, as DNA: TGCGCCAGCAGCCACCCGGGACAGGGGATCACCTATGGCTACACCTTC.

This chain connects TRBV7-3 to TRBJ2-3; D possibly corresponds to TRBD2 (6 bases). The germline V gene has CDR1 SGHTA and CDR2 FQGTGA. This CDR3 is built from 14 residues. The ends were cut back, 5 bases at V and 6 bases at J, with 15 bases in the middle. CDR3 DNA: TGTGCCAGCAGCCTCCTTGGCGGGGACGATACGCAGTATTTT. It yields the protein CASSLLGGDDTQYF.

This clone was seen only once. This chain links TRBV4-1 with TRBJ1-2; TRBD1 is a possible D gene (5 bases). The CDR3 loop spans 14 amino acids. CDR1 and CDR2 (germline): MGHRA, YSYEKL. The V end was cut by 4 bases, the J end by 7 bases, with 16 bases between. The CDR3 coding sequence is TGCGCCAGCAGCCCCGTCGAAGGGGCAGGTGGCTACACCTTC. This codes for CASSPVEGAGGYTF.

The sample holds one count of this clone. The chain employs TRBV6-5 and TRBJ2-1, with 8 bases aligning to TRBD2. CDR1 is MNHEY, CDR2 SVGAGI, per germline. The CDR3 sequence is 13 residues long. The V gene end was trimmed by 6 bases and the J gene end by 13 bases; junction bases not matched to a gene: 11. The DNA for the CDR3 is TGTGCCAGCAGCCAGGCGGGCGGGAGGCCACAGTTCTTC. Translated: CASSQAGGRPQFF.

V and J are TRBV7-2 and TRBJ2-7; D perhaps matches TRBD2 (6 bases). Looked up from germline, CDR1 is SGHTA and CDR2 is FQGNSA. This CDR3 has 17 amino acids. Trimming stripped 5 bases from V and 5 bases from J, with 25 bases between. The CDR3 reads CASSPRDDSRGTHEQYF. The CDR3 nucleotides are TGTGCCAGCAGCCCCCGGGATGATAGCCGGGGGACGCACGAGCAGTACTTC. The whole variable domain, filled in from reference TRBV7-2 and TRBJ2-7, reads GAGVSQSPSNKVTEKGKDVELRCDPISGHTALYWYRQSLGQGLEFLIYFQGNSAPDKSGLPSDRFSAERTGGSVSTLTIQRTQQEDSAVYLCASSPRDDSRGTHEQYFGPGTRLTVT.

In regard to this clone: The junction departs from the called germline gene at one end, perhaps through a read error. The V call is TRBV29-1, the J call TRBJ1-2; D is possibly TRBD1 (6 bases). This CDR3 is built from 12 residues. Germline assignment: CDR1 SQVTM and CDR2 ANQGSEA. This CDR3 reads CSAPRGSGGYTF. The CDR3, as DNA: TGCAGCGCTCCCAGGGGAAGTGGTGGCTACACCTTT.

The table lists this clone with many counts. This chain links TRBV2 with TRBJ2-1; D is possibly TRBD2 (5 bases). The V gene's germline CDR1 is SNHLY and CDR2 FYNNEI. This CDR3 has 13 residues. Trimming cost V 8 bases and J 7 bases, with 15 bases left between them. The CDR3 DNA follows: TGTGCCAGCTCGCGCGAGAGGGCGAATGAGCAGTTCTTC. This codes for CASSRERANEQFF.

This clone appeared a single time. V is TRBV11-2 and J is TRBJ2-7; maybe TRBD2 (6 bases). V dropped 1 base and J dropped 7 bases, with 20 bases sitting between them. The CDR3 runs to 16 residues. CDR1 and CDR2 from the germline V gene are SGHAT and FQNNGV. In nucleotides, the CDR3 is TGTGCCAGCAGCTTAGTCCCCGGGACTCGAACAATAGAGCAGTACTTC. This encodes CASSLVPGTRTIEQYF. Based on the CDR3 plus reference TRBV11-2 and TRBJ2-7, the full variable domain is EAGVAQSPRYKIIEKRQSVAFWCNPISGHATLYWYQQILGQGPKLLIQFQNNGVVDDSQLPKDRFSAERLKGVDSTLKIQPAKLEDSAVYLCASSLVPGTRTIEQYFGPGTRLTVT.